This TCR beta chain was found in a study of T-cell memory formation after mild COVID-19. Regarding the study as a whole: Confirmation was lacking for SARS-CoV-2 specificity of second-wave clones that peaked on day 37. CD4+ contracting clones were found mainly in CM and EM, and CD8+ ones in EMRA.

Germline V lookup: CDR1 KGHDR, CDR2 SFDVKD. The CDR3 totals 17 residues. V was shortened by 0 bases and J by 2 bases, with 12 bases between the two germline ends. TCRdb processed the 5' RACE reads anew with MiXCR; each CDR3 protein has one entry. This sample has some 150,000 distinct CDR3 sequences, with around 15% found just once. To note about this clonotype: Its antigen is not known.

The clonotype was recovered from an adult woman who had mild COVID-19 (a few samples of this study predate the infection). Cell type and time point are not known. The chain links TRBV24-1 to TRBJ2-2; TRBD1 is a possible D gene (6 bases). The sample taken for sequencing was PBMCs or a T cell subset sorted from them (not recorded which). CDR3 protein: CATSDLGRTANTGELFF. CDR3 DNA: TGTGCCACCAGTGATTTGGGGCGGACAGCTAACACCGGGGAGCTGTTTTTT.